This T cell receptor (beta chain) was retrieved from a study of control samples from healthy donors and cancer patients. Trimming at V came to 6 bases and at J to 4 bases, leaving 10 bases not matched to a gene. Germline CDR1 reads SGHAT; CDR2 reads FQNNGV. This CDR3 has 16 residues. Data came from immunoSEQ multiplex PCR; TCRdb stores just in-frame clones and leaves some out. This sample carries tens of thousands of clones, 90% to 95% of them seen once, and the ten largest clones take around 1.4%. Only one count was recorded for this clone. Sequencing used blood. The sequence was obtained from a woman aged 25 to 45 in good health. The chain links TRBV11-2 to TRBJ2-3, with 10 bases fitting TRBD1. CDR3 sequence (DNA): TGTGCCAGCAGTTTCCGGGACAGGGGCAACGCAGATACGCAGTATTTT. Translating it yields CASSFRDRGNADTQYF.